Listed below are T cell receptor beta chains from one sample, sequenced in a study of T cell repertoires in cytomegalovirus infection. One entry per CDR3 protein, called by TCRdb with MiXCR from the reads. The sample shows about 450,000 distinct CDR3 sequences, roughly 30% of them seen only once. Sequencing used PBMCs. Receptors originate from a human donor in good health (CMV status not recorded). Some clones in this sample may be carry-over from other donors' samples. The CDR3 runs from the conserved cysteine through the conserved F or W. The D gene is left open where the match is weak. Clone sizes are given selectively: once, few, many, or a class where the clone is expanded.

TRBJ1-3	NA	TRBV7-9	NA	CAGGVSGNTIYF	TGTGCCGGAGGGGTATCTGGAAACACCATATATTTT
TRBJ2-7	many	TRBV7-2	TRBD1	CASSPLSTGPSFYEQYF	TGTGCCAGCAGCCCCCTGTCGACAGGGCCCTCCTTTTACGAGCAGTACTTC
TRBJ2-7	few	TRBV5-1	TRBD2	CASSFTGTSGSSYEQYF	TGCGCCAGCAGCTTTACTGGGACTAGCGGAAGCTCCTACGAGCAGTACTTC
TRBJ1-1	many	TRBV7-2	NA	CASSVGLWAEAFF	TGTGCCAGCAGTGTTGGTCTTTGGGCTGAAGCTTTCTTT
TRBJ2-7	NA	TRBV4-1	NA	CSRSLWEGDDQYF	TGCTCCAGAAGCCTGTGGGAGGGGGACGATCAGTACTTC
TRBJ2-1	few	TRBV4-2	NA	CASSQAMGGLLWDEQFF	TGTGCCAGCAGCCAAGCGATGGGCGGGCTCCTTTGGGATGAGCAGTTCTTC
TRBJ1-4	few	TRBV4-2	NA	CASSQGGVGSRKLFF	TGTGCCAGCAGCCAAGGAGGGGTGGGAAGTAGAAAACTGTTTTTT
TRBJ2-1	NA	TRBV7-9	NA	CASSSFRVIQGNEQFF	TGTGCCAGCAGCTCCTTCAGGGTCATCCAGGGCAATGAGCAGTTCTTC
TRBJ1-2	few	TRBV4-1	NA	CASSELFGSYGYTF	TGCGCCAGCAGCGAATTGTTCGGCAGCTATGGCTACACCTTC
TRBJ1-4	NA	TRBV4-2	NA	CASSQYSRATNEKLFF	TGTGCCAGCAGCCAATATTCTCGGGCAACTAATGAAAAACTGTTTTTT